The count of the clone carrying this T cell receptor (beta chain) is one. Its matching antigen is unknown. This sample was included in a study of lymphopenia after photon versus proton radiotherapy. Whole-study results and caveats: Authors raise, but do not show, better survival with proton therapy. After lymphocyte nadir, photon-treated repertoires showed oligoclonal expansion, especially CD8+ Temra.

Here immunoSEQ multiplex PCR was the method, and the copy in TCRdb shows in-frame clones only, minus some. The table lists approximately 150,000 clones, approximately 90% of them singletons. Trimming took 5 bases from V and 3 from J, leaving 14 bases between them. In germline, CDR1 is MNHEY, CDR2 SMNVEV (reference sequence). There are 14 residues in the CDR3. The clonotype was recovered from a man aged 45 to 65 with gastric cancer. This chain connects TRBV27 to TRBJ2-7; D might be TRBD1 or TRBD2, each matching 5 bases. This specimen was peripheral blood, taken from a patient treated with photon-based radiotherapy. CDR3 nucleotides: TGTGCCAGCAGTCTTCGAGGGGACCACTACGAGCAGTACTTC. This translates into CASSLRGDHYEQYF.